This is a list of T cell receptor beta chains from one sample in a study of T cells in tuberculosis. Clones were sequenced by immunoSEQ multiplex PCR, and TCRdb holds only the in-frame ones, with some missing. The sample consists of about 38,000 clones, less than 95% of them appearing once. This specimen consisted of PBMCs, obtained at tuberculosis diagnosis. These receptors originate from an adult with tuberculosis. CDR3s include the opening cysteine and the closing phenylalanine or tryptophan. A D gene is named only where the DNA matches it firmly. Some rows have no size entry. The others give once, few or many, or a class for an expanded clone.

CDR3nt	CDR3aa	d_gene	len	v_gene	abundance	j_gene
TGTGCCTGGAGCCCAGGACAATTAGCTTTCTTT	CAWSPGQLAFF	NA	11	TRBV30	NA	TRBJ1-1
TGTGCCAGCAGTGAAAAAAGAGGCAGCTCTGGAAACACCATATATTTT	CASSEKRGSSGNTIYF	NA	16	TRBV6-1	NA	TRBJ1-3
TGCGCCAGCAGCCAGACACGGTACCAAGAGACCCAGTACTTC	CASSQTRYQETQYF	NA	14	TRBV4-1	NA	TRBJ2-5
TGTGCCAGCAGCTTAGGTGCAGGGGGCAGGACAGATACGCAGTATTTT	CASSLGAGGRTDTQYF	TRBD1	16	TRBV11-1	once	TRBJ2-3
TGTGCCAGCAGCAATTCGGGGGTTCCCAACACTGAAGCTTTCTTT	CASSNSGVPNTEAFF	NA	15	TRBV6-5	NA	TRBJ1-1
TGTGCCACCAGCTCAGAGGGAGGAAACTATGGCTACACCTTC	CATSSEGGNYGYTF	NA	14	TRBV15	NA	TRBJ1-2
TGTGCCAGCAGGGGCCAGGGCACTGAAGCTTTCTTT	CASRGQGTEAFF	NA	12	TRBV2	once	TRBJ1-1
TGCAGCGTAGGACAGGGGTCCACCTACGAGCAGTACTTC	CSVGQGSTYEQYF	TRBD1	13	TRBV29-1	NA	TRBJ2-7
TGCGCCAGCAGGGCGGCAGGGGGCGGTGGCTACACCTTC	CASRAAGGGGYTF	TRBD1	13	TRBV5-1	once	TRBJ1-2
TGTGCCAGCAGCCAAGGCCTGCCCGGATCTTGGAGAGGATACGAGCAGTACTTC	CASSQGLPGSWRGYEQYF	NA	18	TRBV14	NA	TRBJ2-7
TGTGCCAGCAGTTTAGGCAGGAGGGGCTACACCTTC	CASSLGRRGYTF	NA	12	TRBV28	NA	TRBJ1-2
TGTGCCAGCAGGGGCGGGGTTCTTAACTATGGCTACACCTTC	CASRGGVLNYGYTF	NA	14	TRBV2	NA	TRBJ1-2
TGTGCCAGCAGCGTAGATAGCTCCTACAATGAGCAGTTCTTC	CASSVDSSYNEQFF	NA	14	TRBV9	NA	TRBJ2-1
TGCGCCAGCAGCTACCATGACAGACCTAGCACAGATACGCAGTATTTT	CASSYHDRPSTDTQYF	NA	16	TRBV5-1	NA	TRBJ2-3
TGTGCCAGCTCACCATCGACAGGGGCAGCCGGAATTAACTATGGCTACACCTTC	CASSPSTGAAGINYGYTF	TRBD1	18	TRBV18	once	TRBJ1-2
TGTGCCAGCTCACCAGGACAGGTTAGGGCAAACACTGAAGCTTTCTTT	CASSPGQVRANTEAFF	TRBD1	16	TRBV18	NA	TRBJ1-1
TGCGCCAGCAGCTCCTACCCCACCGGGGAGCTGTTTTTT	CASSSYPTGELFF	NA	13	TRBV5-1	NA	TRBJ2-2
TGTGCCAGCAGTTTCAGTTTATCCGTGTTCCGCGGCTACACCTTC	CASSFSLSVFRGYTF	NA	15	TRBV28	NA	TRBJ1-2
TGTGCCAGCAGCCCCCGCACTAGCGGGCAAGCAGATACGCAGTATTTT	CASSPRTSGQADTQYF	TRBD2	16	TRBV11-2	NA	TRBJ2-3
TGTGCCAGTAGTTTGGCAGGGGAGTTACCCTACGAGCAGTACTTC	CASSLAGELPYEQYF	NA	15	TRBV19	NA	TRBJ2-7
TGTGCCAGCAGCCCACACATGGGGCCTAGACAAGTAGATACGCAGTATTTT	CASSPHMGPRQVDTQYF	NA	17	TRBV7-8	NA	TRBJ2-3
TGCGCCAGCAGCAGACAGGCTGCATTTGCGTCTAATCAGCCCCAGCATTTT	CASSRQAAFASNQPQHF	NA	17	TRBV4-1	NA	TRBJ1-5
TGTGCCAGCTCACCAGGAGGGGGCTGGTCAGCTTTCTTT	CASSPGGGWSAFF	TRBD1	13	TRBV18	NA	TRBJ1-1
TGTGCCAGTAGCCGGCGGCGTGAAAAACTGTTTTTT	CASSRRREKLFF	NA	12	TRBV19	NA	TRBJ1-4
TGTGCCATCAGTGAGTCTGGCGGAAAAGGCGGGGAGCTGTTTTTT	CAISESGGKGGELFF	NA	15	TRBV10-3	NA	TRBJ2-2
TGTGCCATCAGTTTGGGGGACAGCTCCGATCAGCCCCAGCATTTT	CAISLGDSSDQPQHF	TRBD1	15	TRBV10-3	NA	TRBJ1-5
TGTGCCAGCAGCACAGGCCCCACAGATACGCAGTATTTT	CASSTGPTDTQYF	NA	13	TRBV7-6	NA	TRBJ2-3
TGTGCCAGCAGCGTAGGGGGCAGGGAGGCTGGAAACACCATATATTTT	CASSVGGREAGNTIYF	NA	16	TRBV9	NA	TRBJ1-3
TGTGCCAGCTCACCATTGCCAGGGAACTATGGCTACACCTTC	CASSPLPGNYGYTF	NA	14	TRBV18	NA	TRBJ1-2
TGTGCCAGCAGTACCATGGGCAGGAACCAAGAGACCCAGTACTTC	CASSTMGRNQETQYF	NA	15	TRBV25-1	NA	TRBJ2-5
TGTGCCAGTAGTATATACAGGGGACGCAATCAGCCCCAGCATTTT	CASSIYRGRNQPQHF	TRBD1	15	TRBV19	NA	TRBJ1-5
TGTGCCAGTAGTATATACAGGTCACAGGGTCAAGACAATGAGCAGTTCTTC	CASSIYRSQGQDNEQFF	NA	17	TRBV19	NA	TRBJ2-1
TGTGCCAGCAACTCACAGGGAAGTCGCTCCTACGAGCAGTACTTC	CASNSQGSRSYEQYF	NA	15	TRBV6-5	NA	TRBJ2-7
TGTGCCAGTAGTGCCTCACCGGGTCGTACCTACGAGCAGTACTTC	CASSASPGRTYEQYF	NA	15	TRBV19	NA	TRBJ2-7
TGTGCCAGCAGCGTAAGGGGTAGCGGGGGGCCTGCACCCTACGAGCAGTACTTC	CASSVRGSGGPAPYEQYF	TRBD2	18	TRBV9	NA	TRBJ2-7
TGTGCCAGCAGTTTTTTGGACAGCGGCTACGAGCAGTACTTC	CASSFLDSGYEQYF	NA	14	TRBV27	NA	TRBJ2-7
TGTGCCAGCAGCTTGGGCGGGGGGGACATTAAAACCCAGTACTTC	CASSLGGGDIKTQYF	TRBD2	15	TRBV11-2	NA	TRBJ2-5
TGCGCCAGCAGTCCACAGGGGAATCAGCCCCAGCATTTT	CASSPQGNQPQHF	TRBD1	13	TRBV4-1	NA	TRBJ1-5
TGTGCCAGCAGTAGGGCAGGGTCCAACTATGGCTACACCTTC	CASSRAGSNYGYTF	NA	14	TRBV6-6	NA	TRBJ1-2
TGTGCTAGTGGTCGGGACAGGGCTTCAATGAACACTGAAGCTTTCTTT	CASGRDRASMNTEAFF	TRBD1	16	TRBV12-5	NA	TRBJ1-1
TGTGCCAGCAGCTTAGATCGGGATGTCCCGGGAAACACCATATATTTT	CASSLDRDVPGNTIYF	NA	16	TRBV11-2	NA	TRBJ1-3
TGTGCCAGCAGCGCCCGACAGGGAAACTATGGCTACACCTTC	CASSARQGNYGYTF	TRBD1	14	TRBV7-2	NA	TRBJ1-2
TGTGCCAGCAGCCCGGGGGGAAGCAATCAGCCCCAGCATTTT	CASSPGGSNQPQHF	NA	14	TRBV5-6	NA	TRBJ1-5
TGTGCCAGCAAAAGGGACACCATTAATTCACCCCTCCACTTT	CASKRDTINSPLHF	NA	14	TRBV6-1	NA	TRBJ1-6
TGTGCCAGCAGCCCGGCTGGCGGGACAGGACACAATCAGCCCCAGCATTTT	CASSPAGGTGHNQPQHF	TRBD1	17	TRBV7-9	NA	TRBJ1-5
TGTGCCAGCAGCTTAGAGGACAGGCCGGAGGGCTACACCTTC	CASSLEDRPEGYTF	TRBD1	14	TRBV7-2	NA	TRBJ1-2